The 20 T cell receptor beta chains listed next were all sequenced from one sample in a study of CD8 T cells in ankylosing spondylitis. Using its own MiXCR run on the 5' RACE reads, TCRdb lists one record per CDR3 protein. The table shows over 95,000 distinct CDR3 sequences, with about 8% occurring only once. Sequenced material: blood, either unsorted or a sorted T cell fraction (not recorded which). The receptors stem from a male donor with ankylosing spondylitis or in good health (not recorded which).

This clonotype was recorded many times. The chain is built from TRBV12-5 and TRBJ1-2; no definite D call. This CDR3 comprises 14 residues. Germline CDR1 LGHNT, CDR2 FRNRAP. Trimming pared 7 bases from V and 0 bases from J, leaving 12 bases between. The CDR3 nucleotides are TGTGCTAGTGCCCCCACGAGCCCTAACTATGGCTACACCTTC. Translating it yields CASAPTSPNYGYTF. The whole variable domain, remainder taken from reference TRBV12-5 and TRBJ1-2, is DARVTQTPRHKVTEMGQEVTMRCQPILGHNTVFWYRQTMMQGLELLAYFRNRAPLDDSGMPKDRFSAEMPDATLATLKIQPSEPRDSAVYFCASAPTSPNYGYTFGSGTRLTVV.

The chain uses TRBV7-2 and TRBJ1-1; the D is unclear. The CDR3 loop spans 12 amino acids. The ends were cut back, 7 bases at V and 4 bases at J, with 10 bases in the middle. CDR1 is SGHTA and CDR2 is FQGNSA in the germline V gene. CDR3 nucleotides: TGTGCCAGCAACTTCAGCGGCACTGAAGCTTTCTTT. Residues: CASNFSGTEAFF.

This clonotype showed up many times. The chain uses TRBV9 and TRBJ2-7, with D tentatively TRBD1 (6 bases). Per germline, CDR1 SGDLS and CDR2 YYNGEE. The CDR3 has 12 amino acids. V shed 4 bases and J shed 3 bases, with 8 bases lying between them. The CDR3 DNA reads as TGTGCCAGCAGCCGGACAGACTACGAGCAGTACTTC. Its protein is CASSRTDYEQYF.

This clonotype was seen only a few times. CDR3 amino acids: CASSLGLVNNEQFF. The CDR3 region has the DNA TGTGCCAGTAGCCTTGGACTCGTAAACAATGAGCAGTTCTTC. The chain is built from TRBV19 and TRBJ2-1, with a possible D match to TRBD2 (5 bases). Germline V gives CDR1 LNHDA, CDR2 SQIVND (reference sequence). V was pared by 6 bases and J by 5 bases, with 14 bases between. This CDR3 has 14 residues.

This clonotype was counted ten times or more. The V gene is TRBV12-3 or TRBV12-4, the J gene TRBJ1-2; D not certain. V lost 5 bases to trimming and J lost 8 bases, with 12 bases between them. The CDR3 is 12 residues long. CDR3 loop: CASSRYPSGYTF. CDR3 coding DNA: TGTGCCAGCAGTCGATACCCGTCAGGCTACACCTTC.

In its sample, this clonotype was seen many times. The CDR3 DNA sequence: TGCACCTACCGAGGGACAGGGGGCTCAGGGTTCTTC. Amino acids: CTYRGTGGSGFF. This chain joins TRBV29-1 and TRBJ2-1; 12 bases align to TRBD1. Germline values: CDR1 SQVTM, CDR2 ANQGSEA. This CDR3 has 12 amino acids.

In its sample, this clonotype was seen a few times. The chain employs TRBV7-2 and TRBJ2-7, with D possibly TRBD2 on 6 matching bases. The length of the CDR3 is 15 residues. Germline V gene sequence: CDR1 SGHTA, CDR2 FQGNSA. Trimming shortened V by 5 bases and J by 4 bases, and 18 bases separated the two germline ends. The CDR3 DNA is TGTGCCAGCAGCACCGGAGGGAGTAGTGGTTACGAGCAGTACTTC. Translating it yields CASSTGGSSGYEQYF.

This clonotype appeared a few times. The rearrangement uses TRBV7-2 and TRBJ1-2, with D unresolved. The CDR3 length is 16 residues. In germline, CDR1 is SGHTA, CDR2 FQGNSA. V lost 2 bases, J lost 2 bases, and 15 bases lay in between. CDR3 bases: TGTGCCAGCAGCTTACGGCTCGAGTTCTCGAACTATGGCTACACCTTC. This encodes CASSLRLEFSNYGYTF.

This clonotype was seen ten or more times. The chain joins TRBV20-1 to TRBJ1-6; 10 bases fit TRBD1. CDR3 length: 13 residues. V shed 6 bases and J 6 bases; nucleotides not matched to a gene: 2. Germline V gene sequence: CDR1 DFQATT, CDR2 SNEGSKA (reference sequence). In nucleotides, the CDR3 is TGCAGTGCGCGGGACAGGGGTAATTCACCCCTCCACTTT. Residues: CSARDRGNSPLHF.

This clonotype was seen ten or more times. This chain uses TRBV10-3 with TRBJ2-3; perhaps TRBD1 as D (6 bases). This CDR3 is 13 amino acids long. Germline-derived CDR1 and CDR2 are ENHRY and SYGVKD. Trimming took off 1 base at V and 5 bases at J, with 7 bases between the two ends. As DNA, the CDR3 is TGTGCCATCAGTGAGTTACAGGGAGATACGCAGTATTTT. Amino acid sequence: CAISELQGDTQYF.

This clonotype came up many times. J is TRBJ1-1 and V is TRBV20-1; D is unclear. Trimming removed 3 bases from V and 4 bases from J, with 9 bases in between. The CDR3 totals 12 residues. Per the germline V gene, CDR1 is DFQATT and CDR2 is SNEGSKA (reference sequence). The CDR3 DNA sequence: TGCAGTGCTAGCTACTACGGCACTGAAGCTTTCTTT. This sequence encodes CSASYYGTEAFF.

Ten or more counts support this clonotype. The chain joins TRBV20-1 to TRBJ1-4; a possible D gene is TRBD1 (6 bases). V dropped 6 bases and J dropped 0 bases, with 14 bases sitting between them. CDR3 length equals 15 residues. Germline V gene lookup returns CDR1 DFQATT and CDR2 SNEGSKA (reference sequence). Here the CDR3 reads CSATDSLATNEKLFF. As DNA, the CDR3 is TGCAGTGCCACGGACAGTCTTGCAACTAATGAAAAACTGTTTTTT.

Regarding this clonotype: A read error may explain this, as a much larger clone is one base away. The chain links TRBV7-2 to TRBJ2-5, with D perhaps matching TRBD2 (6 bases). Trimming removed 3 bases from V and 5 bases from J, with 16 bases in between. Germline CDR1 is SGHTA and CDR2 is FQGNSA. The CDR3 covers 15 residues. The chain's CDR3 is CTSSFRDSGWETQYF. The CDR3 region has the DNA TGTACCAGCAGCTTTAGGGACTCTGGGTGGGAGACCCAGTACTTC. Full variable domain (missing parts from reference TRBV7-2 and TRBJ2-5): GAGVSQSPSNKVTEKGKDVELRCDPISGHTALYWYRQSLGQGLEFLIYFQGNSAPDKSGLPSDRFSAERTGGSVSTLTIQRTQQEDSAVYLCTSSFRDSGWETQYFGPGTRLLVL.

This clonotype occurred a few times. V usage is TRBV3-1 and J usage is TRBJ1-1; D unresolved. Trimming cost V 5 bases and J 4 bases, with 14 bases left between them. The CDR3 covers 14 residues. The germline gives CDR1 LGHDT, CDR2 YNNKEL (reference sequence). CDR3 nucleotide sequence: TGTGCCAGCAGCGTTAGATGGGTAGGCACTGAAGCTTTCTTT. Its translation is CASSVRWVGTEAFF.

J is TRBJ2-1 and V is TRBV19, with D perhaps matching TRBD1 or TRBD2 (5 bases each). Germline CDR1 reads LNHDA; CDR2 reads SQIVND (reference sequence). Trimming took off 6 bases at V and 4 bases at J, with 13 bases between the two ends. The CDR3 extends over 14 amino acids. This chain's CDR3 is CASRSGTRYNEQFF. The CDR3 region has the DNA TGTGCCAGTAGGTCAGGGACCCGTTACAATGAGCAGTTCTTC.

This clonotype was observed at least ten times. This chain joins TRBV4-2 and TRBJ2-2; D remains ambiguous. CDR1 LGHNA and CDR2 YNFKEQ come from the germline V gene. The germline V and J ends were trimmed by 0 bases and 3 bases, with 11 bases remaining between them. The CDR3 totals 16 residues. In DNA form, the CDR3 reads TGTGCCAGCAGCCAAGATAGGGCCCTGGACACCGGGGAGCTGTTTTTT. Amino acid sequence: CASSQDRALDTGELFF.

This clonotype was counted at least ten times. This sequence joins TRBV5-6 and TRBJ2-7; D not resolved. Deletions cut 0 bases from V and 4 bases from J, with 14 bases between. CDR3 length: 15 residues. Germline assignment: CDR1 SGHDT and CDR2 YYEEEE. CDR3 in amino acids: CASSLGDGLLYEQYF. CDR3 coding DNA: TGTGCCAGCAGCTTGGGAGACGGATTGCTATACGAGCAGTACTTC.

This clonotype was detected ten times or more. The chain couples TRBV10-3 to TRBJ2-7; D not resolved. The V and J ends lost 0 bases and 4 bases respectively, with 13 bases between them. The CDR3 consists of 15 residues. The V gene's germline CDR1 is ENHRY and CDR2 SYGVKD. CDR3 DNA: TGTGCCATCAGTGAGTCCTCAGGACGGCTGTACGAGCAGTACTTC. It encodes CAISESSGRLYEQYF.

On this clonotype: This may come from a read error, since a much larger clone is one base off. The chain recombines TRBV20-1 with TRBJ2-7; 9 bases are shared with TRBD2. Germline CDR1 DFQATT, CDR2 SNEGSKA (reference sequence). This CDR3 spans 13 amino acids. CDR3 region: CSVPLAGTYVQYF. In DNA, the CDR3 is TGCAGTGTTCCCCTAGCGGGGACCTACGTGCAGTACTTC.

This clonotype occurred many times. The CDR3 bases are TGCGCCAGCAGCCAAACAGGGCGTTCGAACTATGGCTACACCTTC. Translating it yields CASSQTGRSNYGYTF. V and J are TRBV4-1 and TRBJ1-2, with D possibly being TRBD1 (6 bases). The ends were cut back, 2 bases at V and 2 bases at J, with 12 bases in the middle. Per germline, CDR1 MGHRA and CDR2 YSYEKL. CDR3 length: 15 residues.